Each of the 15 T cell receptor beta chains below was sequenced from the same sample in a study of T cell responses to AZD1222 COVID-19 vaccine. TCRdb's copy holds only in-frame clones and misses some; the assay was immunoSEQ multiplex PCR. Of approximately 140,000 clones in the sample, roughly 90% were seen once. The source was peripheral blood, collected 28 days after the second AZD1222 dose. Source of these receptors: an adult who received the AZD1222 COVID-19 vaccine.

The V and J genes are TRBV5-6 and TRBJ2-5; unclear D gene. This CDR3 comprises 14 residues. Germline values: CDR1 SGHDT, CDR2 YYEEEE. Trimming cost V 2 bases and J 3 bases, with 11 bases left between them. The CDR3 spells CASSFPGREETQYF. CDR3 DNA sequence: TGTGCCAGCAGCTTCCCAGGCAGAGAAGAGACCCAGTACTTC.

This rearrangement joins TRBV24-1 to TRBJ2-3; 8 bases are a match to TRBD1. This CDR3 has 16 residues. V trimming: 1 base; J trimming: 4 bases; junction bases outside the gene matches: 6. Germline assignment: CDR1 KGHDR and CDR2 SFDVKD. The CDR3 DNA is TGTGCCACCAGTGATTTAGGCAGGGGGCTTTCAGATACGCAGTATTTT. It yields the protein CATSDLGRGLSDTQYF.

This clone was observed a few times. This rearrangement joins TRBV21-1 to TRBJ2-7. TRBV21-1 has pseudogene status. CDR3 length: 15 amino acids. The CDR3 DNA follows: TGTGCCAGCAGCAAACTGTTGTCCCCGACCTACGAGCAGTACTTC. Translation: CASSKLLSPTYEQYF.

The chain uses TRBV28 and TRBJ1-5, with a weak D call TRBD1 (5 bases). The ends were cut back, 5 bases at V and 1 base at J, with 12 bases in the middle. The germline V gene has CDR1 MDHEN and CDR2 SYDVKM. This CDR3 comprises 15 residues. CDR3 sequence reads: CASSMGSGSNQPQHF. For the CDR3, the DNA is TGTGCCAGCAGTATGGGGTCAGGGAGCAATCAGCCCCAGCATTTT.

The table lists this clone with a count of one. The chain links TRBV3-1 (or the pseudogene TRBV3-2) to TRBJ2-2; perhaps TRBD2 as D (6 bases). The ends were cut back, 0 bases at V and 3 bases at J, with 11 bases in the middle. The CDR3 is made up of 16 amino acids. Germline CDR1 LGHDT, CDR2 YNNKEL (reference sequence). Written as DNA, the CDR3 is TGTGCCAGCAGCCAAGATTGGGACTTCTACACCGGGGAGCTGTTTTTT. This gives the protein CASSQDWDFYTGELFF.

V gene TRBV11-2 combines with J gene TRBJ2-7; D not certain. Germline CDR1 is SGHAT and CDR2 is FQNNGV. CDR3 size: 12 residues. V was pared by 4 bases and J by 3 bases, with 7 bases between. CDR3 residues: CASSSQDYEQYF. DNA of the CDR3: TGTGCCAGCAGCTCGCAGGACTACGAGCAGTACTTC.

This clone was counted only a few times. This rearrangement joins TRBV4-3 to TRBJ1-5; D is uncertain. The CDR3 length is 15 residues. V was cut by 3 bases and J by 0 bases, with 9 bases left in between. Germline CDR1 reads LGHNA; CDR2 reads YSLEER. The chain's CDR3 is CASSHYQNSNQPQHF. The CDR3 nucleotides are TGCGCCAGCAGCCACTATCAAAATAGCAATCAGCCCCAGCATTTT.

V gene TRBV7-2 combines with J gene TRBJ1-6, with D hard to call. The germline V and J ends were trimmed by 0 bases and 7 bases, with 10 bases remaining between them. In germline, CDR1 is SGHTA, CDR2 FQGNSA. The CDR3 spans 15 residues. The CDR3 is CASSLAQTLNSPLHF. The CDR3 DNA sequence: TGTGCCAGCAGCTTAGCACAGACCCTAAATTCACCCCTCCACTTT. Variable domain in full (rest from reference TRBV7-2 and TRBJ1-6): GAGVSQSPSNKVTEKGKDVELRCDPISGHTALYWYRQSLGQGLEFLIYFQGNSAPDKSGLPSDRFSAERTGGSVSTLTIQRTQQEDSAVYLCASSLAQTLNSPLHFGNGTRLTVT.

CDR3 residues: CASSSLAGGDGTQYF. CDR3 nucleotides: TGTGCCAGCAGCTCACTAGCGGGAGGGGATGGGACGCAGTATTTT. The chain joins TRBV11-2 to TRBJ2-3, with 13 bases that match TRBD2. Germline V gene lookup returns CDR1 SGHAT and CDR2 FQNNGV. The CDR3 totals 15 residues. The V segment lost 4 bases and the J segment 9 bases; nucleotides outside the gene matches: 7.

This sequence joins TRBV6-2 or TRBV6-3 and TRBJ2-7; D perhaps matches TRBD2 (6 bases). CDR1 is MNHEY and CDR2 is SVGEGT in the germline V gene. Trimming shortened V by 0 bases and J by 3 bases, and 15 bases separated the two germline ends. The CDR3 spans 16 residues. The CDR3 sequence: CASSYSLSGQSYEQYF. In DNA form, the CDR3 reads TGTGCCAGCAGTTACTCACTTAGCGGTCAGAGCTACGAGCAGTACTTC.

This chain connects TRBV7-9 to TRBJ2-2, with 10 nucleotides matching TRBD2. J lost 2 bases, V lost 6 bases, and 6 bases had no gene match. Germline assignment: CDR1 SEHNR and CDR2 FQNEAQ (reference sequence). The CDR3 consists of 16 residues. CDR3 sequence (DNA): TGTGCCAGCAGTCGACGGACTAGCGGTAACACCGGGGAGCTGTTTTTT. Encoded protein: CASSRRTSGNTGELFF. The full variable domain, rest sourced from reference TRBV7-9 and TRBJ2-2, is DTGVSQNPRHKITKRGQNVTFRCDPISEHNRLYWYRQTLGQGPEFLTYFQNEAQLEKSRLLSDRFSAERPKGSFSTLEIQRTEQGDSAMYLCASSRRTSGNTGELFFGEGSRLTVL.

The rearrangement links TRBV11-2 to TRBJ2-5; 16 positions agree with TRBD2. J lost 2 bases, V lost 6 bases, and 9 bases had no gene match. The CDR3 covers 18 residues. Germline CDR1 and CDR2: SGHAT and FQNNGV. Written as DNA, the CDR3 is TGTGCCAGCAGGCGAGGGACTAGCGGGAGGGCTGGGCAAGAGACCCAGTACTTC. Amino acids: CASRRGTSGRAGQETQYF. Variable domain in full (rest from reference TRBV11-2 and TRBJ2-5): EAGVAQSPRYKIIEKRQSVAFWCNPISGHATLYWYQQILGQGPKLLIQFQNNGVVDDSQLPKDRFSAERLKGVDSTLKIQPAKLEDSAVYLCASRRGTSGRAGQETQYFGPGTRLLVL.

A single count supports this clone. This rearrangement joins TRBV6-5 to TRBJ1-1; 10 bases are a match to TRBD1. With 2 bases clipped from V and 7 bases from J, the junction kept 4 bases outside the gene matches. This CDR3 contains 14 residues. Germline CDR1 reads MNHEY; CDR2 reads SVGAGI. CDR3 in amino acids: CASSYGTGAFEAFF. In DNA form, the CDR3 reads TGTGCCAGCAGTTACGGGACAGGGGCCTTTGAAGCTTTCTTT.

CDR3 in amino acids: CASSDLPGETQYF. Here the CDR3 DNA reads TGTGCCAGCAGCGACCTTCCCGGGGAGACCCAGTACTTC. The gene calls are TRBV3-1 (or the pseudogene TRBV3-2) and TRBJ2-5; D remains unclear. V lost 5 bases and J 5 bases, leaving 12 bases between the germline ends. The CDR3 sequence is 13 residues long. The V gene's germline CDR1 is LGHDT and CDR2 YNNKEL (reference sequence).

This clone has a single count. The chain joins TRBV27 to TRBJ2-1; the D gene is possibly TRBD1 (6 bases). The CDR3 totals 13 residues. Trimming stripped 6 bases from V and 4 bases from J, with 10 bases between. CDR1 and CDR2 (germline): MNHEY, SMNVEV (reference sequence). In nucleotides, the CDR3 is TGTGCCAGCAGGACGGACAGTTACAATGAGCAGTTCTTC. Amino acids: CASRTDSYNEQFF.